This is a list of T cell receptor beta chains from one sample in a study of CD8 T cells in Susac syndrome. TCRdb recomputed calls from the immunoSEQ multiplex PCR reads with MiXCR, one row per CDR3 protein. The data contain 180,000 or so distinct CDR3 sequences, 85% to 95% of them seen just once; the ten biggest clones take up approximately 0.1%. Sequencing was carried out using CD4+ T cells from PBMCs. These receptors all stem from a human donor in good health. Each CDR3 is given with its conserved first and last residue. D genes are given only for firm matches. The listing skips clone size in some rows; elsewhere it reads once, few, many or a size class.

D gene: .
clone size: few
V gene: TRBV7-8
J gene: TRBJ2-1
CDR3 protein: CASSQATVNEQFF
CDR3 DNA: TGTGCCAGCAGCCAAGCGACGGTCAATGAGCAGTTCTTC

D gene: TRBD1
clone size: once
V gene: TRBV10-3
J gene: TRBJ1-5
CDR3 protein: CAISEAGGQPQHF
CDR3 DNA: TGTGCCATCAGTGAGGCAGGGGGGCAGCCCCAGCATTTT

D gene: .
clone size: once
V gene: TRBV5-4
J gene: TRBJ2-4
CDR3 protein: CASSFDWKAKNIQYF
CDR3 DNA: TGTGCCAGCAGCTTTGACTGGAAAGCCAAAAACATTCAGTACTTC

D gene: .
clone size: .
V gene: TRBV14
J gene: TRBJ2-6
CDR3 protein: CASSQGSRATGANVLTF
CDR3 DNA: TGTGCCAGCAGCCAAGGGTCCAGGGCCACTGGGGCCAACGTCCTGACTTTC

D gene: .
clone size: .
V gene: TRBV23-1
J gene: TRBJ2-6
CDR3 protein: CASSRGGQDGANVLTF
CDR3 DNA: TGCGCCAGCAGTCGTGGGGGGCAGGACGGGGCCAACGTCCTGACTTTC

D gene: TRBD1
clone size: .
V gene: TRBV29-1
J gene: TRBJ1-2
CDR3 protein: CSVETGVGRYGYTF
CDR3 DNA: TGCAGCGTGGAGACAGGGGTTGGGAGGTATGGCTACACCTTC

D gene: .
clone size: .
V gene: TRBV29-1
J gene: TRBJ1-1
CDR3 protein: CSALTVNTEAFF
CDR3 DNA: TGCAGCGCCCTGACAGTGAACACTGAAGCTTTCTTT

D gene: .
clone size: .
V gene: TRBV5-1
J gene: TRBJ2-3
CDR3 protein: CTSCPEGTDTQYF
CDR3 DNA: TGCACCAGCTGCCCTGAGGGCACAGATACGCAGTATTTT

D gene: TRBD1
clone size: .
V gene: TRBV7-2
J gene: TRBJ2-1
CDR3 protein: CASSLEVWDSQFF
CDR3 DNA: TGTGCCAGCAGCTTAGAGGTATGGGACAGTCAGTTCTTC

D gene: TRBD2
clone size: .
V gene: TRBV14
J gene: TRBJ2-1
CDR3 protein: CASSQDISLLAGADEQFF
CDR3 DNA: TGTGCCAGCAGCCAAGACATCTCCTTGCTAGCGGGCGCCGATGAGCAGTTCTTC

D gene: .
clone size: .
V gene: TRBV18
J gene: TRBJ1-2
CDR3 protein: CASSPSQGGWNYGYTF
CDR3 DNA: TGTGCCAGCTCACCGTCACAGGGAGGATGGAACTATGGCTACACCTTC

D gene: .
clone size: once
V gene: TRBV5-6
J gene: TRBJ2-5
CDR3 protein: CASSFDLGVVLQETQYF
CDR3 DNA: TGTGCCAGCAGCTTTGACCTAGGCGTTGTACTCCAAGAGACCCAGTACTTC

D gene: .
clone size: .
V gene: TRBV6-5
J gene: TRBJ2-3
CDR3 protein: CASSPRATDTQYF
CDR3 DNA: TGTGCCAGCAGTCCCAGGGCCACAGATACGCAGTATTTT

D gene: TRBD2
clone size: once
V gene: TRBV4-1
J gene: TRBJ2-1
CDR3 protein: CASRPPGLAGNEQFF
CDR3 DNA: TGCGCCAGCAGACCGCCGGGACTAGCGGGCAATGAGCAGTTCTTC

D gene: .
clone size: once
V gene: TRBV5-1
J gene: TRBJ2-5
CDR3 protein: CASSLLLNKETQYF
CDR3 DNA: TGCGCCAGCAGCTTACTACTAAACAAAGAGACCCAGTACTTC

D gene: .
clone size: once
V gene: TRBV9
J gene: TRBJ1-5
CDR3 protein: CASSAYRQGQPQHF
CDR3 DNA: TGTGCCAGCAGCGCTTACCGACAAGGTCAGCCCCAGCATTTT